This T cell receptor beta chain was recovered during a study of regulatory T cells in long-lasting Graves disease. Study observations and caveats: Tissue studied was limited to peripheral blood, excluding thyroid tissue. Among persistent patients, a larger number of public clonotypes were shared (around 3,000) than among newly diagnosed patients (more than 850).

Sequencing libraries for TCR beta were prepared with iRepertoire HTBI primers and Arm-PCR of CDR3 regions. TCRdb fed the multiplex PCR reads into MiXCR, producing one record per CDR3 protein. The sample carries fewer than 400,000 distinct CDR3 sequences, about 18% recorded once. This clonotype appeared many times. Antigen specificity is unknown. The V gene lost 5 bases and the J gene lost 0 bases, with 11 bases spanning the gap. Looked up from germline, CDR1 is KGHDR and CDR2 is SFDVKD. This CDR3 is 15 amino acids long. Documented time point: newly diagnosed GD, antithyroid drugs for less than 3 months. Scientists built the TCR library using RNA that was extracted from PBMCs. Graves' disease was diagnosed by American Thyroid Association guidelines.

The rearrangement links TRBV24-1 to TRBJ2-3; D tentatively fits TRBD1 or TRBD2 (5 bases each). The sample was peripheral blood mononuclear cells (PBMCs), taken at new diagnosis, from a patient treated with antithyroid drugs. The receptor comes from a female donor with Graves disease. The CDR3 loop is CATSVGTESTDTQYF. CDR3 in DNA: TGTGCCACCAGTGTAGGGACGGAGAGCACAGATACGCAGTATTTT.